The clone carrying this T cell receptor beta chain has at least ten counts. Its antigen is currently unknown. Within the library, unique molecular identifiers were attached to each individual cDNA molecule. Study processing details: Ranging from about 20,000 to 700,000, TCR counts per sample had a median value of roughly 96,000. MiXCR was run by TCRdb on the RACE reads, yielding one entry per CDR3 protein. These V and J calls derive from TCRdb rather than the authors' analysis. Found here are around 300,000 distinct CDR3 sequences, about 5.4% of them singletons; the top ten hold more than 8%. The data were taken from a study of human T cells and chemical hapten exposure. Trimming left V 5 bases short and J 4 bases short, with 20 bases between. Germline CDR1 DFQATT, CDR2 SNEGSKA (reference sequence). The CDR3 length is 16 residues. Time point here: pre-sensitization, week 0. Treatment given: therapeutic diphenylcyclopropenone sensitization with weekly scalp DPC. Total RNA was extracted from unfractionated whole blood.

Study-wide findings and caveats: TCRs whose frequency exceeded 1 in 1000 remained the same following DPC sensitization.

Specimen: whole blood, collected in connection with sensitization to the hapten diphenylcyclopropenone (DPC). The receptor was derived from a woman aged 18 to 35 with alopecia areata. Some clones in this sample may be carry-over from other donors' samples. The V call is TRBV20-1, the J call TRBJ1-4, with D possibly TRBD1 on 6 matching bases. The CDR3 nucleotides read TGCAGTGCTGAACCGGGGGGGCGCCCCGGTAATGAAAAACTGTTTTTT. Translated, it gives CSAEPGGRPGNEKLFF.